This paragraph covers one T cell receptor beta chain sequence. Its antigen remains unknown. These data belong to a study of T cells expressing NK-cell markers. About the study: Out of eight donors sequenced, seven tested HCMV-seropositive and the remaining one seronegative. General study findings and limits: There were a handful of donors in whom these clonotypes also led the CD3+CD56-NKG2C+ fraction.

This CDR3 has 15 amino acids. Synthesis of TCR beta cDNA relied on 5'RACE template switching carrying UMIs. With the 5' RACE reads reprocessed, TCRdb shows one record per CDR3 protein and no DNA. This table holds around 280,000 distinct CDR3 sequences. This sequence originates from a man between 18 and 29 years old in good health. Sample: blood T cells: a sorted CD56 or NKG2C T cell subset, CD4+ or CD8+ T cells, or bulk PBMC T cells (not recorded which). The chain has TRBV12-3 or TRBV12-4 and TRBJ2-1; TCRdb names TRBD2, which stays unverified in the absence of DNA. CDR3 sequence reads: CASRLLSGSGTEQFF.